The 22 T cell receptor beta chains below all came from one sample that was sequenced in a study of a mutant IDH1 vaccine in newly diagnosed glioma. Sample time point: week 11, during vaccination. What each vaccine dose contained was 300 ug of mutant IDH1 20-mer peptide, accompanied by topical imiquimod. Their antigens are not known. Here immunoSEQ multiplex PCR was the method, and the copy in TCRdb shows in-frame clones only, minus some. The sample shows around 60,000 clones, 89% of them seen only once. Sample: PBMCs, taken from a glioma patient whose treatment included an IDH1 peptide vaccine. The source of these receptors is a man in his forties with glioma.

The chain carries TRBV7-2 and TRBJ2-2, with D unclear. The CDR3 is 15 residues long. The germline CDR1 and CDR2 sequences are SGHTA and FQGNSA. V was trimmed by 2 bases and J by 6 bases, leaving 13 bases between them. The CDR3 sequence is CASSLNVPGAGELFF. CDR3 sequence (DNA): TGTGCCAGCAGCTTAAACGTTCCGGGCGCCGGGGAGCTGTTTTTT.

The V and J genes are TRBV28 and TRBJ1-2; 7 bases are shared with TRBD1. The CDR3 is 14 amino acids. The germline gives CDR1 MDHEN, CDR2 SYDVKM. The V segment lost 5 bases and the J segment 0 bases; nucleotides outside the gene matches: 3. In nucleotides, the CDR3 is TGTGCCAGCAGTGCCGGACAGGCTAACTATGGCTACACCTTC. The encoded protein is CASSAGQANYGYTF.

V and J are TRBV18 and TRBJ2-5; possibly TRBD2 for D (5 bases). The germline CDR1 and CDR2 sequences are KGHSH and LQKENI. The CDR3 contains 13 residues. The V gene lost 2 bases and the J gene lost 3 bases, with 7 bases spanning the gap. CDR3 nucleotide sequence: TGTGCCAGCTCACCAGAGGGTAAAGAGACCCAGTACTTC. Amino acid sequence: CASSPEGKETQYF.

In the case of this clone: Additional DNA sequences in this sample encode the identical CDR3. V usage is TRBV12-5 and J usage is TRBJ1-1; maybe TRBD1 (6 bases). Between the trimmed V and J ends, which lost 4 bases and 8 bases, there was a span of 17 bases. CDR3 length: 14 amino acids. The V gene's germline CDR1 is LGHNT and CDR2 FRNRAP. CDR3 bases: TGTGCTAGTGGTTCGCCGGGCCTACAGGGAGAAGCTTTCTTT. This gives the protein CASGSPGLQGEAFF.

V is TRBV18 and J is TRBJ1-2, with no clear D. This CDR3 is built from 14 residues. Deletions cut 1 base from V and 8 bases from J, with 14 bases between. CDR1 KGHSH and CDR2 LQKENI come from the germline V gene. The CDR3 protein is CASSPQGIEMGYTF. The CDR3 DNA is TGTGCCAGCTCACCACAGGGCATCGAAATGGGCTACACCTTC.

V usage is TRBV29-1 and J usage is TRBJ2-5, with TRBD2 identical over 11 bases. The CDR3 runs to 13 residues. From germline, CDR1 is SQVTM and CDR2 ANQGSEA. Trimming took 3 bases from V and 6 from J; bases not matched to a gene: 3. The DNA of the CDR3 is TGCAGCGTTGACACTAGCGGGGGCAAGACCCAGTACTTC. It yields the protein CSVDTSGGKTQYF.

The chain uses TRBV6-1 and TRBJ1-5; 7 positions match TRBD1. Trimming cost V 8 bases and J 6 bases; bases outside gene matches: 13. The CDR3 is 15 residues long. Germline CDR1 reads MNHNS; CDR2 reads SASEGT. In nucleotides, the CDR3 is TGTGCCAGCGACCAAACAACAGGGGTCGGTCAGCCCCAGCATTTT. This sequence encodes CASDQTTGVGQPQHF.

V gene TRBV4-2 combines with J gene TRBJ2-7, with D perhaps assigned TRBD1 or TRBD2 (5 bases each). There are 20 residues in the CDR3. Germline lookup yields CDR1 LGHNA and CDR2 YNFKEQ. Trimming pared 1 base from V and 2 bases from J, leaving 27 bases between. CDR3 in DNA: TGTGCCAGCAGCCAAGCCCGCCCCGGGGCCGGTCGGGATTCTACCTACGAGCAGTACTTC. Translating gives CASSQARPGAGRDSTYEQYF.

The chain links TRBV7-3 to TRBJ2-1; TRBD2 aligns across 8 bases. Unmatched junction bases numbered 9, after V lost 8 bases and J lost 6 bases. Looked up from germline, CDR1 is SGHTA and CDR2 is FQGTGA. CDR3 size: 14 residues. CDR3 amino acids: CASSIGLAPNEQFF. The CDR3 bases are TGTGCCAGCTCGATAGGACTAGCCCCCAATGAGCAGTTCTTC.

This clone came up once. This chain links TRBV27 with TRBJ1-4; D is unresolved. The CDR3 extends over 14 amino acids. Trimming shortened V by 3 bases and J by 2 bases, and 7 bases separated the two germline ends. Germline loops: CDR1 MNHEY, CDR2 SMNVEV (reference sequence). CDR3 sequence: CASSFGTTNEKLFF. The DNA of the CDR3 is TGTGCCAGCAGTTTCGGCACTACTAATGAAAAACTGTTTTTT.

This rearrangement joins TRBV18 to TRBJ2-5, with D perhaps matching TRBD2 (5 bases). This CDR3 comprises 15 residues. Trimming pared 0 bases from V and 4 bases from J, leaving 12 bases between. Germline-derived CDR1 and CDR2 are KGHSH and LQKENI. CDR3 nucleotides: TGTGCCAGCTCACCACCGGAAAGGAGGCCAGAGACCCAGTACTTC. It codes for CASSPPERRPETQYF. Based on the CDR3 plus reference TRBV18 and TRBJ2-5, the full variable domain is NAGVMQNPRHLVRRRGQEARLRCSPMKGHSHVYWYRQLPEEGLKFMVYLQKENIIDESGMPKERFSAEFPKEGPSILRIQQVVRGDSAAYFCASSPPERRPETQYFGPGTRLLVL.

The rearrangement uses TRBV6-6 and TRBJ1-4; D uncertain. The CDR3 has 15 residues. The germline CDR1 and CDR2 sequences are MNHNY and SVGAGI (reference sequence). Trimming removed 6 bases at V and 1 base at J, with 12 bases between. The chain's CDR3 is CASRNGFITNEKLFF. As DNA, the CDR3 is TGTGCCAGCAGAAACGGGTTTATAACTAATGAAAAACTGTTTTTT.

The rearrangement joins TRBV18 to TRBJ1-2; 9 nucleotides match TRBD1. Trimming took 3 bases from V and 4 from J; bases not matched to a gene: 9. The CDR3 spans 16 residues. The germline CDR1 and CDR2 sequences are KGHSH and LQKENI. The CDR3 loop is CASSPVGDRAGYGYTF. CDR3 in DNA: TGTGCCAGCTCACCGGTGGGGGACAGGGCGGGCTATGGCTACACCTTC.

The chain links TRBV10-2 to TRBJ1-1; 10 bases agree with TRBD1. The CDR3 loop spans 15 amino acids. Unmatched junction bases numbered 4, after V lost 1 base and J lost 5 bases. CDR1 and CDR2 (germline): WSHSY, SAAADI. CDR3 residues: CASSELTGGTTEAFF. CDR3 sequence (DNA): TGCGCCAGCAGTGAGTTGACAGGGGGCACGACTGAAGCTTTCTTT.

This clone appeared once. CDR3 sequence reads: CASSDPGVAGESDEQFF. CDR3 coding DNA: TGTGCCAGCAGTGATCCCGGGGTAGCCGGGGAAAGCGATGAGCAGTTCTTC. The gene calls are TRBV6-4 and TRBJ2-1; possibly TRBD2 for D (5 bases). Germline-derived CDR1 and CDR2 are MRHNA and SNTAGT. Trimming cost V 3 bases and J 8 bases, with 23 bases left between them. This CDR3 is built from 17 residues.

The V gene is TRBV19, the J gene TRBJ2-7; D might be TRBD1 (6 bases). The CDR3 runs to 14 residues. With 1 base removed from V and 2 bases from J, the gap between germline ends came to 9 bases. Germline loops: CDR1 LNHDA, CDR2 SQIVND (reference sequence). CDR3 loop: CASSIVGHTYEQYF. The CDR3 nucleotides read TGTGCCAGTAGTATAGTGGGACACACCTACGAGCAGTACTTC.

The chain employs TRBV18 and TRBJ1-1; no definite D call. The germline gives CDR1 KGHSH, CDR2 LQKENI. This CDR3 spans 13 amino acids. Trimming pared 6 bases from V and 5 bases from J, leaving 13 bases between. The DNA of the CDR3 is TGTGCCAGCTCCTTTTGGACGCAAACTGAAGCTTTCTTT. Amino acid sequence: CASSFWTQTEAFF. Based on the CDR3 plus reference TRBV18 and TRBJ1-1, the full variable domain is NAGVMQNPRHLVRRRGQEARLRCSPMKGHSHVYWYRQLPEEGLKFMVYLQKENIIDESGMPKERFSAEFPKEGPSILRIQQVVRGDSAAYFCASSFWTQTEAFFGQGTRLTVV.

The chain has TRBV6-4 and TRBJ2-1; D possibly corresponds to TRBD2 (6 bases). The CDR3 is 14 amino acids. From germline, CDR1 is MRHNA and CDR2 SNTAGT. V shed 6 bases and J shed 10 bases, with 19 bases lying between them. CDR3 nucleotides: TGTGCCAGCAGCCTAGGGGAGACTAGTTCAGAGCAGTTCTTC. This encodes CASSLGETSSEQFF.

The chain uses TRBV15 and TRBJ2-5; 7 bases match TRBD2. The CDR3 consists of 15 residues. Germline V lookup: CDR1 LNHNV, CDR2 YYDKDF (reference sequence). The V and J ends lost 0 bases and 7 bases, in that order; junction bases with no gene match: 8. The CDR3 spells CATSRDWRELGTQYF. The DNA of the CDR3 is TGTGCCACCAGCAGAGATTGGCGGGAGCTCGGGACCCAGTACTTC. Filled out from reference TRBV15 and TRBJ2-5, the complete variable domain reads DAMVIQNPRYQVTQFGKPVTLSCSQTLNHNVMYWYQQKSSQAPKLLFHYYDKDFNNEADTPDNFQSRRPNTSFCFLDIRSPGLGDTAMYLCATSRDWRELGTQYFGPGTRLLVL.

The rearrangement links TRBV11-2 to TRBJ2-1; D is unclear. CDR1 and CDR2 from the germline V gene are SGHAT and FQNNGV. The CDR3 contains 14 residues. V was pared by 1 base and J by 4 bases, with 8 bases between. CDR3 residues: CASSLVAAYNEQFF. The CDR3 bases are TGTGCCAGCAGCTTAGTGGCAGCTTACAATGAGCAGTTCTTC.

J is TRBJ1-5 and V is TRBV19; the D gene is possibly TRBD1 (5 bases). Trimming removed 5 bases from V and 6 bases from J, with 23 bases in between. This CDR3 is 17 amino acids long. CDR1 LNHDA and CDR2 SQIVND come from the germline V gene (reference sequence). CDR3 in amino acids: CASSASVYGAFTQPQHF. In nucleotides, the CDR3 is TGTGCCAGTAGTGCCTCCGTATACGGGGCCTTCACTCAGCCCCAGCATTTT.

V is TRBV19 and J is TRBJ2-1; no clear D. Trimming left V 3 bases short and J 2 bases short, with 8 bases between. Looked up from germline, CDR1 is LNHDA and CDR2 is SQIVND (reference sequence). This CDR3 comprises 14 residues. The CDR3 DNA is TGTGCCAGTAGTATCAGCGCCGCCTACAATGAGCAGTTCTTC. Translating it yields CASSISAAYNEQFF.